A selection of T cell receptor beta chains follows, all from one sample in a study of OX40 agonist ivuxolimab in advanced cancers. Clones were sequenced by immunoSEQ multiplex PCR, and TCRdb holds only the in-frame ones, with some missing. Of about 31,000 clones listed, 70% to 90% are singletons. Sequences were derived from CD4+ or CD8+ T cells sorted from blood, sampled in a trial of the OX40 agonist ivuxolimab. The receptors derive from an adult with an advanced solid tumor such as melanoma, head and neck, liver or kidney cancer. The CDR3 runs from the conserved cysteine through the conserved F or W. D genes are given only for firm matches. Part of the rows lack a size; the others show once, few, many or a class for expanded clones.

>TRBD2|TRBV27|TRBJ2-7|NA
CASRPAGGPSYEQYF
TGTGCCAGCAGGCCAGCGGGAGGGCCCTCCTACGAGCAGTACTTC
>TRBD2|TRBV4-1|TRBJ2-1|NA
CASSQSGLAGSNEQFF
TGCGCCAGCAGCCAAAGTGGACTAGCGGGGAGCAATGAGCAGTTCTTC
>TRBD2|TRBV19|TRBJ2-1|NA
CASSIGGGYNEQFF
TGTGCCAGTAGTATTGGGGGGGGCTACAATGAGCAGTTCTTC
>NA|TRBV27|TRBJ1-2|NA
CASSLLSLGGGTHLYGYTF
TGTGCCAGCAGTTTATTGTCTCTAGGGGGGGGAACCCACTTATATGGCTACACCTTC
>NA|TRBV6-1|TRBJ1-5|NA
CASSKGGGGQPQHF
TGTGCCAGCAGTAAGGGAGGTGGGGGTCAGCCCCAGCATTTT
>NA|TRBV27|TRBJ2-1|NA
CASSFGLIGYNEQFF
TGTGCCAGCAGTTTTGGACTAATCGGGTACAATGAGCAGTTCTTC
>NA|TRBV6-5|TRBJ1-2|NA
CASSYSGGYGYTF
TGTGCCAGCAGTTACTCTGGGGGGTATGGCTACACCTTC
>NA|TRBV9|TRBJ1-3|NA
CASSVEEGSGNTIYF
TGTGCCAGCAGCGTAGAAGAAGGGTCTGGAAACACCATATATTTT
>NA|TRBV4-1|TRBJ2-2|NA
CASSQSTGELFF
TGCGCCAGCAGCCAAAGTACCGGGGAGCTGTTTTTT
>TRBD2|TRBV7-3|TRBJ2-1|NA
CASSQAGLAGGPKESDEQFF
TGTGCCAGCAGCCAAGCTGGACTAGCGGGAGGGCCCAAAGAGTCCGATGAGCAGTTCTTC
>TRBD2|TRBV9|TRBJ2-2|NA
CASSVVTSGITGELFF
TGTGCCAGCAGCGTAGTCACTAGCGGGATCACCGGGGAGCTGTTTTTT
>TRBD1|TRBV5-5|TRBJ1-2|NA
CASSADRADYGYTF
TGTGCCAGCAGCGCCGACAGGGCGGACTATGGCTACACCTTC
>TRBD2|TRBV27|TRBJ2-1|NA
CASSQHGTSGRAGYNEQFF
TGTGCCAGCAGTCAACATGGGACTAGCGGGAGGGCAGGGTACAATGAGCAGTTCTTC
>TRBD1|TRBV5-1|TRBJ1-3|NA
CASSLEGATGNTIYF
TGCGCCAGCAGCTTGGAGGGGGCGACTGGAAACACCATATATTTT
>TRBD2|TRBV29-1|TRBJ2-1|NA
CSVDGSRTSGRTYNEQFF
TGCAGCGTTGATGGGTCCAGGACTAGCGGGAGGACATACAATGAGCAGTTCTTC
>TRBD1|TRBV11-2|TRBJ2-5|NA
CASSVGTGDQETQYF
TGTGCCAGCAGCGTAGGGACAGGCGACCAAGAGACCCAGTACTTC
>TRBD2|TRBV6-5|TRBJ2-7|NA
CASSYSSGSSYEQYF
TGTGCCAGCAGTTACTCTAGCGGGAGTTCTTACGAGCAGTACTTC
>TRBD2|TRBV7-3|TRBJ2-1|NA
CASSLISGSPNEQFF
TGTGCCAGCAGCTTAATTAGCGGGAGTCCCAATGAGCAGTTCTTC
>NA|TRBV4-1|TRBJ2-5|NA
CASSQDWETQYF
TGCGCCAGCAGCCAAGATTGGGAGACCCAGTACTTC
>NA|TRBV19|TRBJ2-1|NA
CASRPGLPSYNEQFF
TGTGCCAGTAGACCGGGACTCCCCTCCTACAATGAGCAGTTCTTC
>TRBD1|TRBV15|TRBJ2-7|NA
CATSPEPGTGGHEQYF
TGTGCCACCAGCCCGGAACCCGGGACAGGGGGCCACGAGCAGTACTTC
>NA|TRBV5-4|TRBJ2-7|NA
CASSLASGSSYEQYF
TGTGCCAGCAGCTTGGCTTCGGGGAGCTCCTACGAGCAGTACTTC
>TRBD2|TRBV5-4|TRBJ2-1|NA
CASSSGTSLFF
TGTGCCAGCAGCTCCGGGACTAGCCTGTTCTTC
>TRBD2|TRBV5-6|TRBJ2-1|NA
CASSTREVNEQFF
TGTGCCAGCAGCACGCGGGAGGTCAATGAGCAGTTCTTC
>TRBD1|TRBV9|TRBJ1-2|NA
CASSVVADRDYGYTF
TGTGCCAGCAGCGTAGTCGCCGACAGGGACTATGGCTACACCTTC
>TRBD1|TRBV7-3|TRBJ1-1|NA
CASSLLPPGQGRTEAFF
TGTGCCAGCAGCCTCCTTCCGCCCGGACAGGGTCGCACTGAAGCTTTCTTT
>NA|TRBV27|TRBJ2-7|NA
CASSLTPSAAYEQYF
TGTGCCAGCAGTTTAACCCCTAGCGCGGCCTACGAGCAGTACTTC
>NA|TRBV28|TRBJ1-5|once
CASSLLWDPGQPQHF
TGTGCCAGCAGTTTATTATGGGATCCGGGTCAGCCCCAGCATTTT
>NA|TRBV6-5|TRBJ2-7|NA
CASRELDGTYEQYF
TGTGCCAGCAGGGAGTTGGACGGGACCTACGAGCAGTACTTC
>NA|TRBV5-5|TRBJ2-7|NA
CASSQWQETHYEQYF
TGTGCCAGCAGCCAGTGGCAGGAGACTCACTACGAGCAGTACTTC
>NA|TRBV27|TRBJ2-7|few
CASSYAGGGVWEQYF
TGTGCCAGCAGTTACGCTGGAGGAGGAGTGTGGGAGCAGTACTTC
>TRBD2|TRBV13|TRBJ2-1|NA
CASSLQGTSAYNEQFF
TGTGCCAGCAGCCTCCAAGGGACTAGCGCGTACAATGAGCAGTTCTTC
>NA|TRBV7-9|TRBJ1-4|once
CASSPDSFNEKLFF
TGTGCCAGCAGCCCCGACAGCTTTAATGAAAAACTGTTTTTT
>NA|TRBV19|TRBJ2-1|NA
CASSNEGIREQFF
TGTGCCAGTAGTAATGAGGGCATAAGGGAGCAGTTCTTC
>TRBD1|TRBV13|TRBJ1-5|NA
CASSVSRDRKNQPQHF
TGTGCCAGCAGCGTCTCCCGGGACAGGAAGAATCAGCCCCAGCATTTT
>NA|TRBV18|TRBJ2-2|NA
CASSPRQGGSAGELFF
TGTGCCAGCTCACCACGGCAGGGCGGCTCAGCTGGGGAGCTGTTTTTT
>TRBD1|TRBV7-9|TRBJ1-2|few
CASSPRQGAYGYTF
TGTGCCAGCAGCCCACGACAGGGTGCTTATGGCTACACCTTC
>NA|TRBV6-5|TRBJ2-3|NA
CASSYRVGYTQYF
TGTGCCAGCAGTTACCGGGTGGGGTATACGCAGTATTTT
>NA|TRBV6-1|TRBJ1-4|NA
CASSELRWGWGYEKLFF
TGTGCCAGCAGTGAATTAAGATGGGGGTGGGGGTATGAAAAACTGTTTTTT
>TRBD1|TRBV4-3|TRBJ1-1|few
CASSLNLQGANTEAFF
TGCGCCAGCAGCCTTAATCTACAGGGGGCGAACACTGAAGCTTTCTTT
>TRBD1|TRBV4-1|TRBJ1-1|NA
CASSQLDRAGTEAFF
TGCGCCAGCAGCCAATTGGACAGGGCGGGCACTGAAGCTTTCTTT
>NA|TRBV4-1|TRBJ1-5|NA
CASSQVGGSNQPQHF
TGCGCCAGCAGCCAAGTTGGCGGGAGCAATCAGCCCCAGCATTTT
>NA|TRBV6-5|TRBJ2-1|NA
CASSYSRVGSYNEQFF
TGTGCCAGCAGTTACTCCCGGGTTGGCTCCTACAATGAGCAGTTCTTC
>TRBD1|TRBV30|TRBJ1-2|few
CAWSVGGLGGYGYTF
TGTGCCTGGAGTGTAGGGGGCCTCGGTGGCTATGGCTACACCTTC
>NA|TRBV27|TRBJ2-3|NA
CASSRSGTDTQYF
TGTGCCAGCAGTCGGTCCGGCACAGATACGCAGTATTTT